One and the same sample provided the 5 T cell receptor beta chains below, sequenced in a study of human T cells and chemical hapten exposure. TCRdb re-called the RACE reads through MiXCR, storing one row per CDR3 protein. The sample holds about 99,000 distinct CDR3 sequences, around an eighth seen once. Time point noted: patch test 1, 2 weeks after DPC sensitization. Treatment given: therapeutic diphenylcyclopropenone sensitization with weekly scalp DPC. The sequenced sample was whole blood, obtained in connection with sensitization to the hapten diphenylcyclopropenone (DPC). These receptors were collected from a woman in her 40s with alopecia areata. Some clones in this sample may be carry-over from other donors' samples.

This clonotype was observed a handful of times. CDR3 in DNA: TGTGCCAGCACCAGTATTAGCGGCGCGAACACCGGGGAGCTGTTTTTT. Protein: CASTSISGANTGELFF. This chain joins TRBV3-1 and TRBJ2-2, with D tentatively TRBD2 (6 bases). Looked up from germline, CDR1 is LGHDT and CDR2 is YNNKEL (reference sequence). The CDR3 runs 16 residues. V was shortened by 7 bases and J by 0 bases, with 15 bases between the two germline ends.

This clonotype showed up many times. The V call is TRBV19, the J call TRBJ2-3; 7 bases are a match to TRBD2. V lost 2 bases and J lost 0; bases outside the gene matches: 2. Germline V lookup: CDR1 LNHDA, CDR2 SQIVND (reference sequence). The CDR3 is made up of 15 amino acids. CDR3 loop: CASSITSASTDTQYF. The CDR3, as DNA: TGTGCCAGTAGTATAACTAGCGCGAGCACAGATACGCAGTATTTT. The full variable domain, its missing parts supplied by reference TRBV19 and TRBJ2-3, is DGGITQSPKYLFRKEGQNVTLSCEQNLNHDAMYWYRQDPGQGLRLIYYSQIVNDFQKGDIAEGYSVSREKKESFPLTVTSAQKNPTAFYLCASSITSASTDTQYFGPGTRLTVL.

This clonotype was counted only a few times. J is TRBJ2-3 and V is TRBV7-8; 12 nucleotides agree with TRBD2. The germline V gene encodes CDR1 SGHVS and CDR2 FQNEAQ. V gave up 4 bases and J gave up 4 bases; unmatched junction bases: 6. CDR3 length equals 16 residues. In DNA, the CDR3 is TGTGCCAGCAGCTACCGACTAGCGGGAGCCCCAGATACGCAGTATTTT. Its protein is CASSYRLAGAPDTQYF.

In this sample, this clonotype turned up many times. V usage is TRBV20-1 and J usage is TRBJ1-2; a possible D gene is TRBD1 (5 bases). The CDR3 is made up of 13 amino acids. The V end was cut by 5 bases, the J end by 2 bases, with 12 bases between. The germline V gene encodes CDR1 DFQATT and CDR2 SNEGSKA (reference sequence). CDR3 coding DNA: TGCAGTGCTGCCAGCGGGGGGAACTATGGCTACACCTTC. Its translation is CSAASGGNYGYTF.

The chain has TRBV24-1 and TRBJ2-1; TRBD1 aligns across 9 bases. V gave up 3 bases and J gave up 6 bases; unmatched junction bases: 8. The germline V gene has CDR1 KGHDR and CDR2 SFDVKD. This CDR3 spans 16 amino acids. The chain's CDR3 is CATSDKGQGLRNEQFF. CDR3 in DNA: TGTGCCACCAGTGATAAGGGACAGGGCCTCCGCAATGAGCAGTTCTTC.